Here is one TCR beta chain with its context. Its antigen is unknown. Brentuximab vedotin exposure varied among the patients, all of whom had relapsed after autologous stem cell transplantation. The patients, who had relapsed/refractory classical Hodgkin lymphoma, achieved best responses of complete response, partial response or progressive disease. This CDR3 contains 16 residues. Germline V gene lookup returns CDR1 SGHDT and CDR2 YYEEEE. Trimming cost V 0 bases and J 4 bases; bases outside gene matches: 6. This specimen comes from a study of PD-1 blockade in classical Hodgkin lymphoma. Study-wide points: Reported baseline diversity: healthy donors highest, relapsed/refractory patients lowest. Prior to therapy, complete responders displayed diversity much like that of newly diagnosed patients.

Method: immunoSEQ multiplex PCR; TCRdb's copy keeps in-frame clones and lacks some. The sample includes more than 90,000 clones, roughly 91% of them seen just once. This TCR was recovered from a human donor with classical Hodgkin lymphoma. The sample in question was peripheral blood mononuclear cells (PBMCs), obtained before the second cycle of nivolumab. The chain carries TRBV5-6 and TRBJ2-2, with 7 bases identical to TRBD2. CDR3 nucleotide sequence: TGTGCCAGCAGCTTGGGGCCCGGGGGGTCCACCGGGGAGCTGTTTTTT. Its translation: CASSLGPGGSTGELFF.